One sample yielded the 32 T cell receptor beta chains listed below, sequenced in a study of T cell responses to AZD1222 COVID-19 vaccine. The method was immunoSEQ multiplex PCR; TCRdb's version includes in-frame clones alone and lacks a portion of them. The sample includes around 140,000 clones, about 93% seen only once; the top ten take approximately 3.8%. Sequenced material: peripheral blood, taken 28 days after the second AZD1222 dose. The receptors shown here come from an adult who received the AZD1222 COVID-19 vaccine.

The chain couples TRBV5-4 to TRBJ1-1; no definite D call. The V and J ends lost 0 bases and 2 bases respectively, with 8 bases between them. Germline V gene lookup returns CDR1 SGHNT and CDR2 YYREEE (reference sequence). There are 14 residues in the CDR3. This CDR3 is CASSLVGFNTEAFF. The CDR3 bases are TGTGCCAGCAGCTTGGTAGGTTTTAACACTGAAGCTTTCTTT.

As DNA, the CDR3 is TGCGCCAGCAGCTTGGACATCTACAATGAGCAGTTCTTC. Protein product: CASSLDIYNEQFF. The chain recombines TRBV5-1 with TRBJ2-1, with D hard to call. Trimming pared 0 bases from V and 3 bases from J, leaving 4 bases between. Per the germline V gene, CDR1 is SGHRS and CDR2 is YFSETQ. The length of the CDR3 is 13 residues.

The chain joins TRBV19 to TRBJ2-3; D perhaps matches TRBD2 (6 bases). Germline V lookup: CDR1 LNHDA, CDR2 SQIVND (reference sequence). V was shortened by 9 bases and J by 0 bases, with 19 bases between the two germline ends. This CDR3 spans 16 amino acids. The CDR3 DNA is TGTGCCAGCCGATGGCGGCGGGGCTCTAGCACAGATACGCAGTATTTT. Its translation: CASRWRRGSSTDTQYF.

CDR3: CASIASTNEKLFF. The DNA of the CDR3 is TGTGCCAGCATCGCCTCAACTAATGAAAAACTGTTTTTT. The V call is TRBV6-5, the J call TRBJ1-4; no clear D gene. Germline V gene data show CDR1 as MNHEY and CDR2 as SVGAGI. The CDR3 runs 13 residues. The ends were cut back, 7 bases at V and 0 bases at J, with 6 bases in the middle.

This sequence joins TRBV5-4 and TRBJ2-5; unclear D gene. Germline CDR1 reads SGHNT; CDR2 reads YYREEE (reference sequence). Trimming took off 0 bases at V and 2 bases at J, with 14 bases between the two ends. This CDR3 region has 16 residues. The CDR3 DNA reads TGTGCCAGCAGCTTGGAGCCCGGACGGCCTCAAGAGACCCAGTACTTC. Translation gives CASSLEPGRPQETQYF.

This CDR3 reads CASSSVGSTPGSPLHF. CDR3 DNA sequence: TGTGCCAGCAGTTCCGTCGGATCCACCCCGGGATCACCCCTCCACTTT. V and J are TRBV6-5 and TRBJ1-6; D is unclear. This CDR3 is built from 16 residues. Germline V gene lookup returns CDR1 MNHEY and CDR2 SVGAGI. The V end lost 4 bases, the J end lost 10 bases, and 20 bases lay between the germline ends.

This clone was detected a few times. The chain uses TRBV7-9 and TRBJ2-7; TRBD1 agrees at 9 bases. Germline CDR1 and CDR2: SEHNR and FQNEAQ (reference sequence). V was clipped by 6 bases and J by 3 bases; unmatched bases: 6. CDR3 length equals 14 residues. The CDR3 loop reads CASSPRDRDYEQYF. In DNA, the CDR3 is TGTGCCAGCAGTCCCCGGGACAGGGACTACGAGCAGTACTTC.

V usage is TRBV7-2 and J usage is TRBJ2-1; D is possibly TRBD2 (6 bases). This CDR3 is 16 amino acids long. Trimming removed 3 bases from V and 0 bases from J, with 12 bases in between. Germline values: CDR1 SGHTA, CDR2 FQGNSA. CDR3 nucleotide sequence: TGTGCCAGCAGCTTTTTTCGGGGAGGCTCCTACAATGAGCAGTTCTTC. This codes for CASSFFRGGSYNEQFF.

This chain uses TRBV5-6 with TRBJ1-3; D not certain. The CDR3 is 16 amino acids. From germline, CDR1 is SGHDT and CDR2 YYEEEE. Trimming pared 6 bases from V and 1 base from J, leaving 17 bases between. The CDR3 loop reads CASTQSGRRSGNTIYF. CDR3 sequence (DNA): TGTGCCAGCACGCAGTCCGGACGCCGGTCTGGAAACACCATATATTTT.

Concerning this clone itself: The DNA is omitted, as the CDR3 cannot be located on it reliably, and the CDR3 follows TCRdb's listing. This sequence joins TRBV19 and TRBJ2-2; the D call of TRBD2 is as the table states it, not checked on the DNA. Inclusive of both ends, the CDR3 amounts to 18 amino acids. From germline, CDR1 is LNHDA and CDR2 SQIVND (reference sequence). The CDR3 loop reads CASSILERAGGNTGELFF.

Only one count was recorded for this clone. The J gene is TRBJ2-5, the V gene TRBV14; 7 bases agree with TRBD2. This CDR3 spans 16 amino acids. Germline values: CDR1 SGHDN, CDR2 FVKESK. J lost 0 bases, V lost 4 bases, and 8 bases had no gene match. CDR3 residues: CASSPLGGNYQETQYF. In DNA form, the CDR3 reads TGTGCCAGCAGCCCATTGGGGGGGAACTACCAAGAGACCCAGTACTTC.

The gene calls are TRBV29-1 and TRBJ1-1; D unresolved. V gave up 8 bases and J gave up 1 base, with 14 bases separating them. Germline V gene sequence: CDR1 SQVTM, CDR2 ANQGSEA. The CDR3 has 13 residues. The CDR3 region has the DNA TGCAGCATAAGGACTGACCCGAACACTGAAGCTTTCTTT. It encodes CSIRTDPNTEAFF. Variable domain in full (rest from reference TRBV29-1 and TRBJ1-1): SAVISQKPSRDICQRGTSLTIQCQVDSQVTMMFWYRQQPGQSLTLIATANQGSEATYESGFVIDKFPISRPNLTFSTLTVSNMSPEDSSIYLCSIRTDPNTEAFFGQGTRLTVV.

V is TRBV10-3 and J is TRBJ1-1; D not resolved. V lost 2 bases and J lost 7, with 11 bases in between. Germline V gene sequence: CDR1 ENHRY, CDR2 SYGVKD. This CDR3 contains 13 residues. CDR3 in amino acids: CAISERSQSEAFF. CDR3 DNA: TGTGCCATCAGTGAGAGGTCCCAGAGTGAAGCTTTCTTT.

Written as DNA, the CDR3 is TGTGCCAGCAGCATAGACAGGGCCGGCTATGGCTACACCTTC. As protein: CASSIDRAGYGYTF. The chain links TRBV7-2 to TRBJ1-2; 7 nucleotides line up with TRBD1. CDR1 SGHTA and CDR2 FQGNSA come from the germline V gene. The J segment lost 4 bases and the V segment lost 5 bases, leaving 7 bases of the junction unmatched. This CDR3 region has 14 residues.

This clone was recorded once. This chain connects TRBV19 to TRBJ2-7; D might be TRBD1 (6 bases). Germline V lookup: CDR1 LNHDA, CDR2 SQIVND (reference sequence). There are 13 residues in the CDR3. V dropped 6 bases and J dropped 6 bases, with 15 bases sitting between them. The CDR3 spells CASSDRFDGEQYF. CDR3 nucleotides: TGTGCCAGTAGCGACAGGTTTGACGGCGAGCAGTACTTC.

This chain uses TRBV29-1 with TRBJ2-1; 7 bases align to TRBD2. After removal of 6 bases from V and 3 bases from J, the junction contained 5 bases not matched to a gene. The CDR3 loop spans 13 amino acids. Looked up from germline, CDR1 is SQVTM and CDR2 is ANQGSEA. CDR3 loop: CSVPSGYYNEQFF. CDR3 sequence (DNA): TGCAGCGTGCCTAGCGGTTACTACAATGAGCAGTTCTTC.

The V and J genes are TRBV20-1 and TRBJ1-2, with a possible D match to TRBD1 (5 bases). CDR1 and CDR2 from the germline V gene are DFQATT and SNEGSKA (reference sequence). Trimming shortened V by 3 bases and J by 2 bases, and 13 bases separated the two germline ends. The CDR3 has 14 amino acids. CDR3 residues: CSASAGAVNYGYTF. As DNA, the CDR3 is TGCAGTGCTAGTGCCGGGGCAGTCAACTATGGCTACACCTTC.

This chain uses TRBV27 with TRBJ2-3; 16 bases are shared with TRBD2. Trimming cost V 4 bases and J 4 bases; bases outside gene matches: 8. The CDR3 is 18 residues long. Germline V CDR1 and CDR2: MNHEY, SMNVEV (reference sequence). The CDR3: CASSSGTSGRGSADTQYF. The CDR3 DNA is TGTGCCAGCAGTTCCGGGACTAGCGGGAGGGGGTCGGCAGATACGCAGTATTTT.

The chain is built from TRBV11-3 and TRBJ2-7; the match to TRBD1 covers 8 bases. Germline assignment: CDR1 SGHNT and CDR2 YENEEA. The CDR3 totals 18 residues. V dropped 3 bases and J dropped 3; count of bases not matched to a gene: 16. The CDR3 spells CASSFLLTVATGVYEQYF. DNA for the CDR3: TGTGCCAGCAGCTTTTTGTTAACTGTTGCGACAGGGGTCTACGAGCAGTACTTC.

The J gene is TRBJ2-4, the V gene TRBV7-3; 12 bases fit TRBD1. The V and J ends lost 4 bases and 7 bases, in that order; junction bases with no gene match: 5. Germline V gives CDR1 SGHTA, CDR2 FQGTGA. CDR3 length: 15 amino acids. The CDR3 loop is CASSSGQGAWNIQYF. For the CDR3, the DNA is TGTGCCAGCAGCTCGGGACAGGGGGCCTGGAACATTCAGTACTTC.

Written as DNA, the CDR3 is TGTGCCAGCAGTGGTGGGGCAGGGGGCGAGTACGAGCAGTACTTC. Its translation is CASSGGAGGEYEQYF. The chain carries TRBV28 and TRBJ2-7; 8 bases align to TRBD1. This CDR3 is 15 amino acids long. Germline CDR1 reads MDHEN; CDR2 reads SYDVKM. With 5 bases clipped from V and 4 bases from J, the junction kept 10 bases outside the gene matches.

This chain connects TRBV27 to TRBJ2-3; TRBD2 is a possible D gene (5 bases). CDR3 length equals 13 residues. V was pared by 1 base and J by 6 bases, with 8 bases between. In germline, CDR1 is MNHEY, CDR2 SMNVEV (reference sequence). The DNA of the CDR3 is TGTGCCAGCAGTTTATGGAGGATGGATACGCAGTATTTT. It encodes CASSLWRMDTQYF.

The chain carries TRBV12-5 and TRBJ1-1; no clear D. The V gene's germline CDR1 is LGHNT and CDR2 FRNRAP. This CDR3 spans 13 amino acids. V shed 1 base and J shed 2 bases, with 5 bases lying between them. CDR3 nucleotide sequence: TGTGCTAGTGGTTTGGCCCCAAACACTGAAGCTTTCTTT. It encodes CASGLAPNTEAFF.

The chain carries TRBV4-3 and TRBJ2-1, with 7 bases identical to TRBD2. Germline V gene data show CDR1 as LGHNA and CDR2 as YSLEER. Trimming took 2 bases from V and 11 from J; bases not matched to a gene: 6. The CDR3 length is 13 residues. CDR3 DNA: TGCGCCAGCAGCCAAAACCTAGCGGCAAAGCAGTTCTTC. Its protein product is CASSQNLAAKQFF.

The chain recombines TRBV6-1 with TRBJ1-5, with 10 bases matching TRBD1. V shed 3 bases and J 4 bases; nucleotides not matched to a gene: 6. This CDR3 region has 16 residues. Germline V gene lookup returns CDR1 MNHNS and CDR2 SASEGT. The CDR3 is CASSDGDRGRNQPQHF. CDR3 in DNA: TGTGCCAGCAGTGATGGAGACAGGGGGCGAAATCAGCCCCAGCATTTT.

V is TRBV5-6 and J is TRBJ1-5; no definite D call. Trimming pared 4 bases from V and 4 bases from J, leaving 9 bases between. Germline V gene data show CDR1 as SGHDT and CDR2 as YYEEEE. The CDR3 covers 13 residues. The CDR3 here is CASSPGRNQPQHF. The DNA for the CDR3 is TGTGCCAGCAGCCCCGGGCGGAATCAGCCCCAGCATTTT.

The chain carries TRBV5-4 and TRBJ1-1; D unresolved. CDR3 length: 18 amino acids. The germline V gene has CDR1 SGHNT and CDR2 YYREEE (reference sequence). Trimming removed 4 bases at V and 4 bases at J, with 26 bases between. The CDR3, as DNA: TGTGCCAGCAGCCCTTTATCGGCCAGGCCGGAAGGAAGCACTGAAGCTTTCTTT. Translating gives CASSPLSARPEGSTEAFF.

This clone was detected only once. The V gene is TRBV6-6, the J gene TRBJ1-1, with D possibly being TRBD1 (5 bases). Trimming took off 2 bases at V and 10 bases at J, with 14 bases between the two ends. This CDR3 region has 13 residues. Per the germline V gene, CDR1 is MNHNY and CDR2 is SVGAGI (reference sequence). The DNA of the CDR3 is TGTGCCAGCAGTTACAAGACAGAGGCGGGAGCTTTCTTT. Amino acid sequence: CASSYKTEAGAFF.

The chain recombines TRBV4-1 with TRBJ2-7, with 7 bases aligning to TRBD1. V shed 8 bases, J shed 0 bases, and the junction held 4 bases outside the gene matches. CDR3 length: 13 residues. Germline assignment: CDR1 MGHRA and CDR2 YSYEKL. This CDR3 is CASRRQGSYEQYF. The CDR3 DNA reads TGCGCCAGCCGGAGACAGGGCTCCTACGAGCAGTACTTC.

This clone has just one count. J is TRBJ2-1 and V is TRBV6-1; no clear D. Trimming shortened V by 1 base and J by 0 bases, and 7 bases separated the two germline ends. Germline V CDR1 and CDR2: MNHNS, SASEGT. This CDR3 is 15 amino acids long. This chain's CDR3 is CASSEGLSSYNEQFF. DNA for the CDR3: TGTGCCAGCAGTGAAGGTTTAAGCTCCTACAATGAGCAGTTCTTC.

The chain recombines TRBV6-5 with TRBJ2-3; 10 bases agree with TRBD2. CDR1 is MNHEY and CDR2 is SVGAGI in the germline V gene. V shed 8 bases and J 0 bases; nucleotides not matched to a gene: 5. CDR3 size: 15 residues. The CDR3 protein is CASGSSGGSTDTQYF. The CDR3 region has the DNA TGTGCCAGCGGCTCTAGCGGGGGAAGCACAGATACGCAGTATTTT.

The count of this clone is one. The genes are TRBV29-1 and TRBJ2-3, with D tentatively TRBD2 (6 bases). Trimming stripped 5 bases from V and 2 bases from J, with 8 bases between. The CDR3 is 12 residues long. Looked up from germline, CDR1 is SQVTM and CDR2 is ANQGSEA. The CDR3 is CSVLALTDTQYF. The CDR3 nucleotides read TGCAGCGTTCTAGCGCTCACAGATACGCAGTATTTT.